The TCR beta chain described here comes from a study of technical replicates of blood from four donors. This clone was seen only once. Germline trimming cut 6 bases from V and 7 bases from J; bases unmatched to any gene: 32. This CDR3 is built from 24 residues. Germline assignment: CDR1 WSHSY and CDR2 SAAADI. Profiled with immunoSEQ multiplex PCR; TCRdb holds only in-frame clones, not every one. In the table there are about 14,000 clones, approximately 80% of which are singletons. Sequencing input: PBMCs. The source of this sequence is a human donor in good health. This chain joins TRBV10-2 and TRBJ2-2; 13 bases fit TRBD2. The CDR3: CASSDRRGLAGRGGLAGVGGELFF. In nucleotides, the CDR3 is TGCGCCAGCAGCGACCGTCGGGGGCTGGCGGGGAGGGGTGGACTAGCGGGAGTCGGCGGGGAGCTGTTTTTT.